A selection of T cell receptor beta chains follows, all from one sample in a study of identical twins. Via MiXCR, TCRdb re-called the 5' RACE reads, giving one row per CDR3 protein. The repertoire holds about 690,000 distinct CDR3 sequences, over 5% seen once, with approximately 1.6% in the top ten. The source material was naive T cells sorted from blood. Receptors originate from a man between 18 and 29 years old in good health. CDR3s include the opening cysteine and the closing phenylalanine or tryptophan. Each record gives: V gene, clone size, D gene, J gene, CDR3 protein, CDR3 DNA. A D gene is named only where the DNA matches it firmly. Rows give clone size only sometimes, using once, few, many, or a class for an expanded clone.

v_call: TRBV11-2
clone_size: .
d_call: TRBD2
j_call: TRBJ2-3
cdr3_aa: CASSFGTSGSADTQYF
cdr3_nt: TGTGCCAGCAGCTTTGGGACTAGCGGGAGCGCAGATACGCAGTATTTT

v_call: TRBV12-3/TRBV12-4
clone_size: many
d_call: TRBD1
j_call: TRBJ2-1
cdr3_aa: CASTQNRGLSDEQFF
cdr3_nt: TGTGCCAGCACTCAGAACAGGGGGCTCAGCGATGAGCAGTTCTTC

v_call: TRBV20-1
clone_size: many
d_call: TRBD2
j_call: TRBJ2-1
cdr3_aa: CSAIGSGNEQFF
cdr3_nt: TGCAGTGCTATTGGTAGCGGGAATGAGCAGTTCTTC

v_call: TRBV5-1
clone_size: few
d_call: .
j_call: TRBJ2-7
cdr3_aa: CASRLEYEQYF
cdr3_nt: TGCGCCAGCAGGCTCGAATACGAGCAGTACTTC

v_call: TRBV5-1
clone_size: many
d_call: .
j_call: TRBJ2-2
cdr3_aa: CASSLETGDWTGELFF
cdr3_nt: TGCGCCAGCAGCTTGGAGACAGGCGATTGGACCGGGGAGCTGTTTTTT

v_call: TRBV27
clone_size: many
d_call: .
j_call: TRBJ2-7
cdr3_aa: CASSLGGQGIEQYF
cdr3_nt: TGTGCCAGCAGTTTAGGGGGCCAGGGAATCGAGCAGTACTTC

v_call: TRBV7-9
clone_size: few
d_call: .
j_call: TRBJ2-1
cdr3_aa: CASSLVRDFGNEQFF
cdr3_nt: TGTGCCAGCAGCTTAGTCAGGGATTTTGGCAATGAGCAGTTCTTC

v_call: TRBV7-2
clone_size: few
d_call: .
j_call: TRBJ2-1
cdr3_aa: CASSSGTYFNEQFF
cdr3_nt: TGTGCCAGCAGCTCCGGGACATATTTCAATGAGCAGTTCTTC

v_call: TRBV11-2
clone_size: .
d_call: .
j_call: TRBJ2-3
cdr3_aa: CASSPRTYTDTQYF
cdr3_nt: TGTGCCAGCAGCCCCCGGACGTATACAGATACGCAGTATTTT

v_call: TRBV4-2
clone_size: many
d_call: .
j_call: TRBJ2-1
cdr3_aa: CASSHTIWDEQFF
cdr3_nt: TGTGCCAGCAGCCACACAATATGGGATGAGCAGTTCTTC

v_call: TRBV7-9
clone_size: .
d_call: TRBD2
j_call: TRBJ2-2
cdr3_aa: CASDSGQRENTGELFF
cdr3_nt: TGTGCCAGCGACTCGGGCCAGCGGGAGAACACCGGGGAGCTGTTTTTT

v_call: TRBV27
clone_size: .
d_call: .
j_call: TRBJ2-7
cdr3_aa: CASSPSTSLEFSYEQYF
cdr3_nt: TGTGCCAGCAGTCCCTCTACCTCCTTAGAATTTTCCTACGAGCAGTACTTC

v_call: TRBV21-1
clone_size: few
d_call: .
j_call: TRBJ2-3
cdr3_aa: CASSKGADSTDTQYF
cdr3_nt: TGTGCCAGCAGCAAAGGGGCGGATAGCACAGATACGCAGTATTTT

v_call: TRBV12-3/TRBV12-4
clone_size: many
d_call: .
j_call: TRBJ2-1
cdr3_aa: CASTSWGPFNEQFF
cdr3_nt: TGTGCCAGCACTTCCTGGGGGCCTTTCAATGAGCAGTTCTTC

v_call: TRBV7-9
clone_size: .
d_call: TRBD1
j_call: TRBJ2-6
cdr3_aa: CASSYRDRVSGANVLTF
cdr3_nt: TGTGCCAGCAGCTACCGGGACAGGGTATCTGGGGCCAACGTCCTGACTTTC

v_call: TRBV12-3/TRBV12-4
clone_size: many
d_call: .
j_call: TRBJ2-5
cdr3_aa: CASSWRSQETQYF
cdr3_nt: TGTGCCAGCAGTTGGAGGTCTCAAGAGACCCAGTACTTC

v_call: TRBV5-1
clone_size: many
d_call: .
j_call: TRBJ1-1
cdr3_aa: CASSWASNLPYTEAFF
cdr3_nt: TGCGCCAGCAGCTGGGCGAGCAACCTACCCTACACTGAAGCTTTCTTT

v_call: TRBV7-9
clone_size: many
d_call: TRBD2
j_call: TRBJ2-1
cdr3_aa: CASSAGGLDEQFF
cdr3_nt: TGTGCCAGTTCAGCGGGAGGGTTGGATGAGCAGTTCTTC

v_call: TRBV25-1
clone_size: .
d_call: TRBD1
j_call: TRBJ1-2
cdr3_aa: CASRGQGADYGYTF
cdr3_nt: TGTGCCAGCAGAGGACAGGGGGCGGACTATGGCTACACCTTC

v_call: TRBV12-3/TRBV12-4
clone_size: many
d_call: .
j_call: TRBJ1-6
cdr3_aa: CASIQQFGDSPLHF
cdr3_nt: TGTGCCAGCATCCAACAGTTTGGAGACTCACCCCTCCACTTT

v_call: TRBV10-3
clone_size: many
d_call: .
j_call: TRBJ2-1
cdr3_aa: CAIGGAYPSYNEQFF
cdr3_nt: TGTGCCATCGGGGGTGCTTACCCATCCTACAATGAGCAGTTCTTC

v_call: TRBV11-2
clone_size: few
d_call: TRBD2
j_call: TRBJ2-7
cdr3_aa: CASSAVPERLAYYYEQYF
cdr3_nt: TGTGCCAGCAGCGCGGTCCCGGAACGACTAGCCTATTACTACGAGCAGTACTTC

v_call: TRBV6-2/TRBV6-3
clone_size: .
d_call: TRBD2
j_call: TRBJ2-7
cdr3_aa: CASSSHWGSSGSYEQYF
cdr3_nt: TGTGCCAGCAGTTCGCACTGGGGGTCTAGCGGGAGCTACGAGCAGTACTTC

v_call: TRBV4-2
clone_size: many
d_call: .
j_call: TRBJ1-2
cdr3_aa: CASSQDGGGNYYGYTF
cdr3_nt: TGTGCCAGCAGCCAAGACGGCGGAGGAAACTACTATGGCTACACCTTC

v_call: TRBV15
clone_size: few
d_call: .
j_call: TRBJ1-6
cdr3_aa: CATSRGGRGNSPLHF
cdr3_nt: TGTGCCACCAGCAGAGGGGGGCGGGGTAATTCACCCCTCCACTTT

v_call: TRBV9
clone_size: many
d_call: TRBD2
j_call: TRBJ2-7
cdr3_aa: CASSVRLAGDEQYF
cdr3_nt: TGTGCCAGCAGCGTAAGACTAGCGGGAGACGAGCAGTACTTC